The next 4 T cell receptor beta chains were all read from a single sample in a study of CD8+ T cells in alopecia areata. Extracted RNA was reverse transcribed into cDNA, the sequencing template. TCRdb's copy holds only in-frame clones and misses some; the assay was immunoSEQ multiplex PCR. The sample consists of about 130,000 clones, roughly 64% of them appearing once. The specimen comprised CD4+ T cells sorted from blood, sampled at week 0. The receptor source for this set is a human donor with alopecia areata.

This clone appeared a few times. This specimen includes other DNA sequences encoding the same CDR3. V and J are TRBV29-1 and TRBJ1-2, with D uncertain. The CDR3 runs to 8 residues. CDR1 and CDR2 from the germline V gene are SQVTM and ANQGSEA. The CDR3 region has the DNA TGCAGTGTAGGTGGCTACACCTTC. Its translation: CSVGGYTF.

Points on this clone: The junction departs from germline at one end; a sequencing error may be responsible. The rearrangement uses TRBV7-7 and TRBJ2-3, with TRBD2 as a possible D gene (6 bases). Germline-derived CDR1 and CDR2 are SSHAT and FNYEAQ (reference sequence). The CDR3 is 14 residues long. The CDR3 is CASSLGGYTDTQYF. CDR3 nucleotide sequence: TGTGCTAGCAGCTTGGGGGGTTACACAGATACGCAGTATTTT.

V usage is TRBV9 and J usage is TRBJ1-2; tentatively, D is TRBD1 (6 bases). The CDR3 consists of 13 residues. Germline V gives CDR1 SGDLS, CDR2 YYNGEE. V gave up 3 bases and J gave up 3 bases, with 9 bases separating them. The CDR3 nucleotides read TGTGCCAGCAGCGCAACAGGGTACTATGGCTACACCTTC. Encoded protein: CASSATGYYGYTF.

This chain links TRBV6-5 with TRBJ1-1, with D hard to call. V lost 2 bases and J lost 1, with 8 bases in between. The germline V gene has CDR1 MNHEY and CDR2 SVGAGI. The CDR3 contains 14 residues. CDR3 region: CASSYMRANTEAFF. In nucleotides, the CDR3 is TGTGCCAGCAGTTACATGAGAGCGAACACTGAAGCTTTCTTT.